Ten or more counts support the clone carrying this T cell receptor (beta chain). TCRdb fed the RT-PCR reads into MiXCR, producing one record per CDR3 protein. The profile covers around 200,000 distinct CDR3 sequences, with 7.5% to 10% appearing a single time and around 9.9% taken by the ten largest. The sample belongs to a study of response to subunit inactivated influenza vaccine. V lost 4 bases and J lost 8; bases outside the gene matches: 6. CDR3 length: 13 amino acids. Here the sequenced sample was non-naive T cells sorted from PBMCs, taken on the day of vaccination. This sequence originates from a man between 50 and 59 years old who received an inactivated influenza vaccine. V is TRBV12-3 or TRBV12-4 and J is TRBJ1-2, with TRBD1 identical over 8 bases. The CDR3 region has the DNA TGTGCCAGCAGTTCAGGACAGGGTTCGGGCTACACCTTC. This sequence encodes CASSSGQGSGYTF.